This TCR beta chain was sequenced in a study of T-cell memory formation after mild COVID-19. Whole-study results and caveats: Pre-infection memory carried some responding clones, suggesting that cross-reactive memory joined.

TCRdb reanalysed the 5' RACE reads using MiXCR and keeps one entry per CDR3 protein. There are roughly 600,000 distinct CDR3 sequences in the sample; about 20% occur only once, and 12% lies in the top ten. This CDR3 has 16 amino acids. Looked up from germline, CDR1 is LGHDT and CDR2 is YNNKEL (reference sequence). After removal of 3 bases from V and 5 bases from J, the junction contained 7 bases not matched to a gene. This clonotype has just a few counts. Its antigen is not identified. Sequencing used PBMCs or a T cell subset sorted from them (not recorded which). The gene calls are TRBV3-1 and TRBJ2-1; TRBD2 agrees at 10 bases. The receptor's source is an adult woman who had mild COVID-19 (a few samples of this study predate the infection). Cell type and time point are not known. The CDR3 DNA follows: TGTGCCAGCAGCCAGGATTTACTAGCGGGACACAATGAGCAGTTCTTC. Its translation is CASSQDLLAGHNEQFF.